This entry lists 15 T cell receptor beta chains sequenced from one sample in a study of T cells in Graves' hyperthyroidism and ophthalmopathy. Researchers took RNA transcripts and amplified the TCR beta CDR3 regions from them. HTBI primers were the set used in a first-round RT-PCR of the TCR CDR3. One entry per CDR3 protein results from TCRdb running MiXCR on the multiplex PCR reads. The table records hundreds of thousands of distinct CDR3 sequences, around 42% of them present only once. The sample was peripheral blood or thyroid tissue (not recorded which). These receptor sequences come from a woman in her late teens or twenties with Graves' hyperthyroidism.

Concerning this clonotype: This may come from a read error, since a much larger clone is one base off. The conserved phenylalanine or tryptophan is not found at the CDR3 terminus, so this likely reflects a read error. The chain couples TRBV15 to TRBJ2-7; D remains ambiguous. With 6 bases removed from V and 0 bases from J, the gap between germline ends came to 12 bases. This CDR3 is built from 14 residues. Looked up from germline, CDR1 is LNHNV and CDR2 is YYDKDF (reference sequence). CDR3 amino acids: CATSDGGASYEQYL. In DNA form, the CDR3 reads TGTGCCACCAGTGATGGTGGCGCCTCCTACGAGCAGTACCTC.

This chain connects TRBV2 to TRBJ1-6; D may be TRBD1 (5 bases). The V end was cut by 6 bases, the J end by 7 bases, with 16 bases between. CDR3 size: 15 residues. CDR1 and CDR2 from the germline V gene are SNHLY and FYNNEI. The CDR3 DNA is TGTGCCAGCAGCCCCCCGCGGGGCGGGAATTCACCCCTCCACTTT. As protein: CASSPPRGGNSPLHF.

In regard to this clonotype: This clone may be a read error of a much larger clone one base away. The V gene is TRBV6-1, the J gene TRBJ1-1; D is undetermined. Germline assignment: CDR1 MNHNS and CDR2 SASEGT. The V end was cut by 5 bases, the J end by 3 bases, with 7 bases between. This CDR3 is built from 12 residues. The CDR3 here is CASSRLDTEAFF. The CDR3 DNA reads as TGTGCCAGCAGTCGCCTGGACACTGAAGCTTTCTTT.

Details on this clonotype: Given the absence of the conserved phenylalanine or tryptophan at the CDR3 end, a read error is likely. The DNA is left out, because the CDR3 cannot be placed on it with certainty; the CDR3 is given as TCRdb lists it. CDR3 protein: CASDQGIGYGYTFGS. The rearrangement links TRBV2 to TRBJ2-5; TRBD1 is the table's D call, not checked against the DNA. Germline CDR1 reads SNHLY; CDR2 reads FYNNEI. The CDR3 is 15 residues long, ends included.

This chain uses TRBV9 with TRBJ1-4; possibly TRBD1 for D (5 bases). From germline, CDR1 is SGDLS and CDR2 YYNGEE. Trimming removed 0 bases at V and 8 bases at J, with 8 bases between. CDR3 length equals 13 residues. CDR3 DNA: TGTGCCAGCAGCGTAGACGGGACGGAAAAACTGTTTTTT. This encodes CASSVDGTEKLFF. Together with reference TRBV9 and TRBJ1-4, the CDR3 gives the full variable domain: DSGVTQTPKHLITATGQRVTLRCSPRSGDLSVYWYQQSLDQGLQFLIQYYNGEERAKGNILERFSAQQFPDLHSELNLSSLELGDSALYFCASSVDGTEKLFFGSGTQLSVL.

The chain is built from TRBV7-2 and TRBJ2-7; TRBD2 is a possible D gene (5 bases). The CDR3 extends over 15 amino acids. CDR1 and CDR2 from the germline V gene are SGHTA and FQGNSA. V was shortened by 0 bases and J by 1 base, with 10 bases between the two germline ends. CDR3 in amino acids: CASSLAGGGSYEQYF. Here the CDR3 DNA reads TGTGCCAGCAGCTTAGCGGGTGGAGGTTCCTACGAGCAGTACTTC.

The chain couples TRBV7-2 to TRBJ2-7, with a tentative D call TRBD2 (6 bases). V was shortened by 3 bases and J by 6 bases, with 9 bases between the two germline ends. The CDR3 is 12 amino acids. The V gene's germline CDR1 is SGHTA and CDR2 FQGNSA. CDR3 nucleotides: TGTGCCAGCAGCTTTGCGGGGTTCGAGCAGTACTTC. Its translation is CASSFAGFEQYF.

This clonotype was observed many times. The chain couples TRBV7-9 to TRBJ1-5, with a tentative D call TRBD1 (6 bases). CDR1 SEHNR and CDR2 FQNEAQ come from the germline V gene (reference sequence). V gave up 5 bases and J gave up 7 bases, with 12 bases separating them. The CDR3 is 13 residues long. The CDR3 sequence is CASSRTAGQPQHF. The CDR3 bases are TGTGCCAGCAGCCGGACAGCGGGCCAGCCCCAGCATTTT.

The V gene is TRBV29-1, the J gene TRBJ1-2; 7 bases agree with TRBD1. From germline, CDR1 is SQVTM and CDR2 ANQGSEA. V shed 4 bases and J 10 bases; nucleotides not matched to a gene: 6. The CDR3 extends over 11 amino acids. Here the CDR3 reads CSVAGTGDYTF. The CDR3 nucleotides are TGCAGCGTTGCCGGAACAGGGGACTACACCTTC. The complete variable domain, with remaining parts taken from reference TRBV29-1 and TRBJ1-2, reads SAVISQKPSRDICQRGTSLTIQCQVDSQVTMMFWYRQQPGQSLTLIATANQGSEATYESGFVIDKFPISRPNLTFSTLTVSNMSPEDSSIYLCSVAGTGDYTFGSGTRLTVV.

Regarding this clonotype: This may come from a read error, since a much larger clone is one base off. This chain joins TRBV27 and TRBJ1-1; a weak D match, TRBD1 (5 bases). The CDR3 consists of 15 residues. Germline V gene lookup returns CDR1 MNHEY and CDR2 SMNVEV (reference sequence). The CDR3 nucleotides are TGTGTCAGCTGGGAGCAGGGCGAGGTGAACACTGAAGCTTTCTTT. Its protein product is CVSWEQGEVNTEAFF.

CDR3 DNA sequence: TGTGCCAGCAGCTTAGGAGTAGACAGCGCCGATTTACCCCTCCACTTT. Its protein product is CASSLGVDSADLPLHF. The chain joins TRBV11-2 to TRBJ1-6; D is possibly TRBD1 (5 bases). V was shortened by 1 base and J by 12 bases, with 19 bases between the two germline ends. This CDR3 is built from 16 residues. Germline V lookup: CDR1 SGHAT, CDR2 FQNNGV.

The genes are TRBV15 and TRBJ2-3; a weak D match, TRBD2 (5 bases). Trimming left V 4 bases short and J 10 bases short, with 12 bases between. This CDR3 region has 12 residues. From germline, CDR1 is LNHNV and CDR2 YYDKDF (reference sequence). This CDR3 reads CATSKVREAQYF. For the CDR3, the DNA is TGTGCCACCAGCAAAGTGAGGGAAGCGCAGTATTTT.

This clonotype was counted only a few times. CDR3 nucleotides: TGTGCCAGCAGTTACCCTACCGGGACACCAAAGGGAGAGACCCAGTACTTC. Translating gives CASSYPTGTPKGETQYF. V is TRBV25-1 and J is TRBJ2-5, with a weak D call TRBD1 (6 bases). CDR3 length equals 17 residues. With 5 bases removed from V and 4 bases from J, the gap between germline ends came to 23 bases. Germline loops: CDR1 MGHDK, CDR2 SYGVNS.

The gene calls are TRBV20-1 and TRBJ2-7; 9 nucleotides match TRBD1. V gave up 5 bases and J gave up 3 bases; unmatched junction bases: 5. Germline V CDR1 and CDR2: DFQATT, SNEGSKA (reference sequence). The length of the CDR3 is 13 residues. The CDR3 loop reads CSAPLTGGYEQYF. CDR3 nucleotides: TGCAGTGCTCCCCTGACAGGGGGCTACGAGCAGTACTTC.

The V call is TRBV4-3, the J call TRBJ1-4, with 7 bases aligning to TRBD1. The CDR3 contains 14 residues. V gave up 0 bases and J gave up 7 bases; unmatched junction bases: 2. The germline gives CDR1 LGHNA, CDR2 YSLEER. CDR3 loop: CASSQERQGEKLFF. The CDR3, as DNA: TGCGCCAGCAGCCAAGAGAGACAGGGTGAAAAACTGTTTTTT.